These 14 T cell receptor beta chains were sequenced from one sample in a study of blood T cell repertoires in COVID-19. Clones were read by immunoSEQ multiplex PCR, and TCRdb kept only the in-frame ones, dropping some. Of about 140,000 clones listed, 80% to 85% were seen once; the top ten hold under 5%. The material sequenced was peripheral blood. The origin of the receptors is a woman aged 60-75 years with acute or convalescent COVID-19.

This clone appeared a single time. CDR3 amino acids: CASSLNTGTAHTEAFF. The CDR3 DNA reads as TGTGCCAGCAGCTTGAATACCGGGACAGCGCACACTGAAGCTTTCTTT. The chain couples TRBV5-8 to TRBJ1-1; the match to TRBD1 covers 7 bases. Germline lookup yields CDR1 SGHTS and CDR2 YDEGEE. The CDR3 has 16 residues. With 1 base clipped from V and 3 bases from J, the junction kept 9 bases outside the gene matches.

The rearrangement joins TRBV9 to TRBJ1-5; TRBD1 is a possible D gene (6 bases). The CDR3 sequence is 14 residues long. The germline V gene encodes CDR1 SGDLS and CDR2 YYNGEE. V lost 3 bases and J 2 bases, leaving 9 bases between the germline ends. CDR3 loop: CASSAGAGNQPQHF. In DNA form, the CDR3 reads TGTGCCAGCAGCGCAGGGGCCGGCAATCAGCCCCAGCATTTT. Full variable domain (remainder filled in from reference TRBV9 and TRBJ1-5): DSGVTQTPKHLITATGQRVTLRCSPRSGDLSVYWYQQSLDQGLQFLIQYYNGEERAKGNILERFSAQQFPDLHSELNLSSLELGDSALYFCASSAGAGNQPQHFGDGTRLSIL.

There are a few counts of this clone. V usage is TRBV29-1 and J usage is TRBJ1-2; TRBD1 matches at 10 bases. The length of the CDR3 is 14 residues. The germline V gene has CDR1 SQVTM and CDR2 ANQGSEA. The junction had 11 bases not matched to a gene; V was cut back by 5 bases and J by 8 bases. The CDR3 DNA reads TGCAGCGTTTCTTCCCTGACAGGGGGCGCAGGCTACACCTTC. It translates to CSVSSLTGGAGYTF.

This clone appeared a few times. V usage is TRBV18 and J usage is TRBJ1-4; 7 bases match TRBD1. V was pared by 3 bases and J by 8 bases, with 9 bases of the junction left unmatched. The CDR3 totals 15 residues. CDR1 is KGHSH and CDR2 is LQKENI in the germline V gene. CDR3 nucleotide sequence: TGTGCCAGCTCACCGCCCGAGGGGGCGGGGGAAAAACTGTTTTTT. Amino acid sequence: CASSPPEGAGEKLFF.

The chain carries TRBV13 and TRBJ2-5, with 12 bases that match TRBD2. CDR1 and CDR2 (germline): PRHDT, FYEKMQ (reference sequence). V lost 0 bases and J lost 0; bases outside the gene matches: 2. The CDR3 runs to 17 residues. CDR3 loop: CASSLGLAGGYQETQYF. In DNA, the CDR3 is TGTGCCAGCAGCTTAGGCCTAGCGGGAGGGTACCAAGAGACCCAGTACTTC.

The table lists this clone with a count of one. The V call is TRBV7-2, the J call TRBJ2-7, with 7 bases matching TRBD1. Germline-derived CDR1 and CDR2 are SGHTA and FQGNSA. The V and J ends lost 3 bases and 3 bases, in that order; junction bases with no gene match: 5. The CDR3 runs 14 residues. CDR3 residues: CASSLGQQYYEQYF. DNA of the CDR3: TGTGCCAGCAGCTTGGGACAGCAGTACTACGAGCAGTACTTC. Drawing the rest from reference TRBV7-2 and TRBJ2-7, the complete variable domain is GAGVSQSPSNKVTEKGKDVELRCDPISGHTALYWYRQSLGQGLEFLIYFQGNSAPDKSGLPSDRFSAERTGGSVSTLTIQRTQQEDSAVYLCASSLGQQYYEQYFGPGTRLTVT.

DNA of the CDR3: TGTGCCAGCTCACCCGGACAGGGGGGGGCCTACGAGCAGTACTTC. Translated, it gives CASSPGQGGAYEQYF. The chain carries TRBV18 and TRBJ2-7; 10 bases fit TRBD1. Germline CDR1 reads KGHSH; CDR2 reads LQKENI. The CDR3 runs to 15 residues. Losses at the gene ends were 3 bases for V and 2 bases for J; bases not matched to a gene: 4.

V and J are TRBV10-2 and TRBJ1-4; D is uncertain. Per germline, CDR1 WSHSY and CDR2 SAAADI. Trimming took 0 bases from V and 8 from J, leaving 4 bases between them. This CDR3 region has 12 residues. The CDR3, as DNA: TGCGCCAGCAGTGAGTCGAGCGAAAAACTGTTTTTT. This gives the protein CASSESSEKLFF.

The chain carries TRBV15 and TRBJ2-1; weak D call: TRBD2 (6 bases). This CDR3 has 14 amino acids. The germline gives CDR1 LNHNV, CDR2 YYDKDF (reference sequence). V dropped 2 bases and J dropped 6 bases, with 11 bases sitting between them. The CDR3 DNA sequence: TGTGCCACCAGCAGACCTACTAGCTCCAATGAGCAGTTCTTC. Translating gives CATSRPTSSNEQFF.

This clone came up once. This CDR3 is also generated by other DNA sequences in the sample. This rearrangement joins TRBV28 to TRBJ2-7, with TRBD1 matching 9 bases. Germline V gene lookup returns CDR1 MDHEN and CDR2 SYDVKM. The CDR3 length is 14 residues. J gave up 3 bases and V 2 bases, and 2 bases lay outside the gene matches. CDR3 loop: CASSLTGGVYEQYF. The DNA of the CDR3 is TGTGCCAGCAGTTTAACAGGGGGCGTCTACGAGCAGTACTTC.

The genes are TRBV9 and TRBJ2-3, with D unclear. Trimming stripped 3 bases from V and 2 bases from J, with 4 bases between. CDR1 is SGDLS, CDR2 YYNGEE, per germline. CDR3 length: 12 residues. The CDR3 bases are TGTGCCAGCAGCGCATTCACAGATACGCAGTATTTT. It yields the protein CASSAFTDTQYF.

This clone was picked up one time. V usage is TRBV7-3 and J usage is TRBJ1-1, with 8 bases lining up with TRBD1. There are 17 residues in the CDR3. Trimming at V came to 4 bases and at J to 5 bases, leaving 15 bases not matched to a gene. In germline, CDR1 is SGHTA, CDR2 FQGTGA. CDR3 amino acids: CASSSRPMDRAGTEAFF. The CDR3 DNA reads TGTGCCAGCAGCTCCCGCCCTATGGACAGGGCTGGGACTGAAGCTTTCTTT.

V usage is TRBV10-3 and J usage is TRBJ1-2, with D uncertain. The V end was cut by 8 bases, the J end by 4 bases, with 11 bases between. Germline lookup yields CDR1 ENHRY and CDR2 SYGVKD. This CDR3 has 12 amino acids. Here the CDR3 reads CAISGNAYGYTF. The CDR3 DNA follows: TGTGCCATCTCAGGAAACGCCTATGGCTACACCTTC.

In nucleotides, the CDR3 is TGCGCCAGCAGCCAAGGGAGGCTGACGTACAATGAGCAGTTCTTC. It encodes CASSQGRLTYNEQFF. The gene calls are TRBV4-3 and TRBJ2-1; tentatively, D is TRBD2 (5 bases). The V gene lost 1 base and the J gene lost 4 bases, with 11 bases spanning the gap. Germline V lookup: CDR1 LGHNA, CDR2 YSLEER. CDR3 length: 15 residues.